The rows below give T cell receptor beta chains drawn from one sample of a study of early T cells in non-severe SARS-CoV-2 infection. TCRdb re-called the 5' RACE reads through MiXCR, storing one row per CDR3 protein. The repertoire holds roughly 70,000 distinct CDR3 sequences, with about 13% as singletons. Sequencing was performed on whole blood. These receptors were taken from an adult who was a healthcare worker with PCR-confirmed SARS-CoV-2 infection or an uninfected control (not recorded which). CDR3s include the opening cysteine and the closing phenylalanine or tryptophan.

>TRBJ2-3|TRBV2
CASSQQGTGGDTQYF
>TRBJ2-1|TRBV27
CASRPAGGGWSNEQFF
>TRBJ2-6|TRBV18
CASSPTGFGANVLTF
>TRBJ2-1|TRBV27
CASSFGPYNEQFF
>TRBJ2-2|TRBV3-1
CASTGRTGELFF
>TRBJ2-5|TRBV28
CASSLPLGLAGAGPQETQYF
>TRBJ1-1|TRBV10-3
CAISEGGSFTEAFF
>TRBJ2-7|TRBV28
CASSTSPGYEQYF
>TRBJ2-3|TRBV2
CASSEGGYTDTQYF
>TRBJ1-5|TRBV10-3
CASHRGSNQPQHF
>TRBJ2-1|TRBV7-2
CASSQQGWSNEQFF
>TRBJ1-5|TRBV3-1
CASSHSRGAGQPQHF
>TRBJ2-7|TRBV20-1
CSASSRAPYEQYF
>TRBJ2-5|TRBV12-3/TRBV12-4
CASSPYMGETQYF
>TRBJ2-7|TRBV11-2
CAASRVLDEQYF
>TRBJ2-3|TRBV5-1
CASSPGLAGVPDTQYF
>TRBJ1-5|TRBV6-1
CASRTNSFNQPQHF
>TRBJ2-1|TRBV7-8
CASSLERTTQNEQFF
>TRBJ2-1|TRBV5-1
CASRFSGGREQFF
>TRBJ2-7|TRBV7-8
CASSLARWTEQYF
>TRBJ2-3|TRBV10-3
CAIQAGTGADTQYF
>TRBJ2-3|TRBV18
CASSSGTSGSARDTQYF
>TRBJ2-7|TRBV28
CASSPAIGYEQYF
>TRBJ2-3|TRBV6-1
CASSFAADTQYF
>TRBJ2-5|TRBV28
CASSFTGRWYETQYF
>TRBJ1-5|TRBV7-2
CASSLGQGNNQPQHF
>TRBJ2-2|TRBV19
CASSRTGDRASYKPGELFF
>TRBJ2-1|TRBV29-1
CSVERTSGYNEQFF
>TRBJ2-1|TRBV3-1
CASSQRRGLAGVSSNEQFF
>TRBJ2-3|TRBV7-2
CASSPAYTDTQYF
>TRBJ1-5|TRBV29-1
CSVADRGNQPQHF
>TRBJ2-2|TRBV6-1
CASGTWTGELFF
>TRBJ2-3|TRBV4-2
CASSPSWGLAGVTDTQYF
>TRBJ1-1|TRBV5-1
CASSNTGNTEAFF
>TRBJ2-1|TRBV9
CASSVGVNEQFF
>TRBJ1-1|TRBV7-8
CASSFGHLNTEAFF
>TRBJ1-4|TRBV4-2
CASSPGVTNEKLFF
>TRBJ2-7|TRBV6-2/TRBV6-3
CASSSDRVSSYEQYF
>TRBJ1-1|TRBV29-1
CSVGGFKVDTEPFF
>TRBJ2-1|TRBV5-1
CASKGTSGSGAWDEQFF
>TRBJ1-5|TRBV7-9
CASSIWTDSNQPQHF
>TRBJ2-6|TRBV7-9
CASSPFTGPGANVLTF
>TRBJ1-1|TRBV12-3/TRBV12-4
CASEGMGTEAFF
>TRBJ2-3|TRBV7-3
CASSFSGGSTDTQYF
>TRBJ2-7|TRBV11-1
CASSDPAGAHYEQYF
>TRBJ2-1|TRBV7-2
CASSLIGTSDEQFF
>TRBJ2-7|TRBV7-8
CASSPLTTGEQYF
>TRBJ1-4|TRBV29-1
CSVARGGNEKLFF
>TRBJ1-4|TRBV11-2
CASSLSRANEKLFF
>TRBJ2-5|TRBV5-8
CASSLWTSGPHQETQYF
>TRBJ1-1|TRBV28
CASREVGVEAFF
>TRBJ1-4|TRBV3-1
CASSQDTRRRGDEKLFF
>TRBJ2-2|TRBV19
CASSARGTGGTGELFF
>TRBJ1-2|TRBV11-2
CASSPGGVYGYTF
>TRBJ2-7|TRBV5-1
CASSLAGNRGTAYEQYF
>TRBJ1-1|TRBV10-1
CASFESTGPEASEAFF
>TRBJ1-5|TRBV19
CASTPAGGLQPQHF